This record concerns one TCR beta chain sequence. The antigen remains undetermined. The sample is drawn from a study of blood T cells in healthy people across ages. Whole-study results and caveats: Higher diversity, along with more naive CD4+ cells, distinguished long-lived donors from aged donors.

Trimming pared 0 bases from V and 1 base from J, leaving 7 bases between. Germline CDR1 and CDR2: SGDLS and YYNGEE. This CDR3 contains 15 residues. Each sample gave at least 6 million isolated PBMCs. Primers used in a second PCR of about 7 to 11 cycles were a sample-barcoded 5' primer and a J-beta primer mix. A 12-random-nucleotide template-switch adaptor tagged each cDNA molecule. TCRdb re-analysed the 5' RACE reads in MiXCR, keeping a single row per CDR3 protein. The sample yields about 640,000 distinct CDR3 sequences, less than 35% seen once. The J gene is TRBJ2-2, the V gene TRBV9; weak D call: TRBD1 (5 bases). This receptor was taken from a woman of 80 years or more in good health. Sequenced: blood. CDR3 sequence: CASSVETGNTGELFF. CDR3 in DNA: TGTGCCAGCAGCGTAGAAACAGGGAACACCGGGGAGCTGTTTTTT.